The next 21 T cell receptor beta chains were all read from a single sample in a study of CD8+ T cells in alopecia areata. Extraction of RNA preceded its reverse transcription into cDNA, which served as the sequencing template. Sequencing used immunoSEQ multiplex PCR; TCRdb keeps in-frame clones, though not all of them. The sample counts around 110,000 clones, none seen once; the ten largest own about 18%. The sample was lesional skin. These receptors all stem from a C3H/HeJ mouse with alopecia areata. MHC haplotype: H2-k.

Points on this clone: Gene names refer to mouse genes. The CDR3 end is not reached by the read, which stops 4 residues before it; the germline J gene fills it in. The rearrangement links TRBV13-2 to TRBJ2-3, with D possibly being TRBD1 (6 bases). Looked up from germline, CDR1 is NNHNN and CDR2 is SYGAGS (reference sequence). The CDR3 is 14 amino acids. V dropped 5 bases and J dropped 0 bases, with 10 bases sitting between them. The CDR3 region is CASGRQASAETLYF. The CDR3 DNA, read in part, is TGTGCCAGCGGCCGACAGGCTAGTGCAGAA.

This clone was seen only a few times. The TCRdb protein fails to match the DNA translation at residue 11; the protein reported here was translated from the DNA. Genes and germline come from the mouse. The missing CDR3 end, 3 residues past where the read stops, is filled in from the germline J gene. This chain connects TRBV19 to TRBJ1-3; TRBD1 aligns across 9 bases. The CDR3 is made up of 14 amino acids. Germline loops: CDR1 FNHDT, CDR2 SITEND (reference sequence). J gave up 2 bases and V 7 bases, and 4 bases lay outside the gene matches. The chain's CDR3 is CASEGTGTGNTLYF. CDR3 DNA, as far as it was read: TGTGCCAGCGAAGGGACAGGGACTGGAAATACG.

This clone appeared a few times. Gene names and germline refer to mouse. The observed sequence ends 4 residues before the CDR3 terminus, with the missing tail filled in from the germline J gene. The V and J genes are TRBV19 and TRBJ1-4; perhaps TRBD1 as D (6 bases). With 0 bases removed from V and 3 bases from J, the gap between germline ends came to 9 bases. CDR3 length: 15 amino acids. Germline CDR1 is FNHDT and CDR2 is SITEND (reference sequence). The CDR3 region is CASSIAGTTNERLFF. Partial CDR3 DNA: TGTGCCAGCAGTATAGCTGGGACAACCAACGAA.

About this clone itself: The gene names here belong to mouse. Read coverage stops 4 residues before the CDR3 terminus; the germline J gene supplies the remainder. V and J are TRBV13-2 and TRBJ2-3; D is unresolved. The germline V gene encodes CDR1 NNHNN and CDR2 SYGAGS (reference sequence). The length of the CDR3 is 15 residues. Trimming left V 2 bases short and J 0 bases short, with 10 bases between. CDR3 DNA (partial): TGTGCCAGCGGTGAATACAGCCCTAGTGCAGAA. Encoded protein: CASGEYSPSAE. The full CDR3 is CASGEYSPSAETLYF.

Comment on this clone: Any gene name here is a mouse gene name. The CDR3 extends 4 residues past the end of the read, so its final part is completed from the germline J gene. V gene TRBV13-3 combines with J gene TRBJ2-5; TRBD1 matches at 8 bases. Trimming took 1 base from V and 2 from J; bases not matched to a gene: 3. CDR1 NNHDY and CDR2 SYVADS come from the germline V gene. The CDR3 consists of 15 residues. This CDR3 reads CASSDPGGFQDTQYF. The CDR3 DNA, read in part, is TGTGCCAGCAGTGATCCAGGGGGCTTCCAAGAC.

This clone showed up just a few times. Gene names and germline refer to mouse. The CDR3 goes on 4 residues after the read ends, and that part is filled in from the germline J gene. The chain links TRBV31 to TRBJ1-2, with D hard to call. The V gene's germline CDR1 is GKSSPN and CDR2 SITVG. CDR3 size: 14 residues. V lost 0 bases, J lost 0 bases, and 8 bases lay in between. The CDR3 sequence is CAWSLVQANSDYTF. CDR3 bases read: TGTGCCTGGAGTCTAGTTCAGGCAAACTCC.

This clone appeared many times. The listed genes are named as in mouse. The read falls 4 residues short of the CDR3 end, and the missing part is taken from the germline J gene. The rearrangement joins TRBV13-3 to TRBJ2-2; D is possibly TRBD1 (5 bases). Germline CDR1 reads NNHDY; CDR2 reads SYVADS. The CDR3 loop spans 12 amino acids. V was pared by 4 bases and J by 6 bases, with 7 bases between. CDR3 loop: CASSRGAGQLYF. The CDR3 DNA, read in part, is TGTGCCAGCAGTAGGGGAGCCGGG.

This clone was seen a handful of times. The germline and genes are mouse ones. The read is 4 residues too short to cover the CDR3 end, so that end is filled in from the germline J gene. The rearrangement uses TRBV12-1 and TRBJ1-4; tentative D call: TRBD1 (6 bases). Germline V gene data show CDR1 as SGHSN and CDR2 as HYEKVE. This CDR3 is 15 amino acids long. The ends were cut back, 4 bases at V and 3 bases at J, with 14 bases in the middle. The CDR3 is CASSRPGQTNERLFF. The DNA read from the CDR3 is TGTGCCAGCTCCCGACCGGGACAAACCAACGAA.

A note on this clone: At residue 11, TCRdb's protein is not the same as the translated DNA, so the protein here was read from the DNA. Here the gene names and germline are mouse. The read halts 3 residues ahead of the CDR3 end, with the missing end drawn from the germline J gene. V is TRBV19 and J is TRBJ1-3; weak D call: TRBD1 (5 bases). CDR3 length: 14 amino acids. V shed 6 bases and J shed 0 bases, with 10 bases lying between them. CDR1 is FNHDT and CDR2 is SITEND in the germline V gene (reference sequence). CDR3 amino acids: CASTRTPSGNTLYF. CDR3 bases read: TGTGCCAGCACCCGGACACCTTCTGGAAATACG.

This clone was picked up a small number of times. Gene names are mouse gene names. The read halts 4 residues ahead of the CDR3 end, with the missing end drawn from the germline J gene. The chain carries TRBV29 and TRBJ2-7; TRBD1 matches 7 bases. In germline, CDR1 is MSHET, CDR2 SYDVDS. There are 12 residues in the CDR3. The DNA read from the CDR3 is TGTGCTAGCACCCCGGGACAGTAT. Protein product: CASTPGQY. The entire CDR3 protein reads CASTPGQYEQYF.

The table lists this clone with a few counts. Gene names denote mouse genes. The CDR3 goes on 4 residues after the read ends, and that part is filled in from the germline J gene. The chain links TRBV17 to TRBJ1-4; a possible D gene is TRBD1 (6 bases). Per germline, CDR1 MNHDT and CDR2 YYDKIL. This CDR3 is 13 amino acids long. The V gene lost 7 bases and the J gene lost 0 bases, with 6 bases spanning the gap. The sequenced CDR3 bases are TGTGCTAGCAAGGGGGTTTCCAACGAA. Encoded protein: CASKGVSNE. The entire CDR3 protein reads CASKGVSNERLFF.

Of note for this clone: Gene names and germline refer to mouse. The CDR3 is cut off 4 residues early in the read; its end comes from the germline J gene. The chain joins TRBV13-3 to TRBJ2-3; 7 nucleotides line up with TRBD2. V shed 7 bases and J 0 bases; nucleotides not matched to a gene: 5. The CDR3 spans 14 residues. Germline CDR1 and CDR2: NNHDY and SYVADS. CDR3 sequence reads: CASSRTGSAETLYF. The DNA read from the CDR3 is TGTGCCAGCTCCCGGACTGGTAGTGCAGAA.

Concerning this clone: All gene names here are mouse names. From the germline J gene comes the end of the CDR3, since the read stops 4 residues before it. The chain links TRBV1 to TRBJ2-5; the match to TRBD2 covers 9 bases. This CDR3 spans 14 amino acids. From germline, CDR1 is NSQYPW and CDR2 LRSPGD (reference sequence). CDR3 bases read: TGCACCTGCAGTTTTCGACTGGGGGAAGAC. This encodes CTCSFRLGED. The CDR3, in full, reads CTCSFRLGEDTQYF.

This clone was detected a few times. Genes and germline come from the mouse. The read is 4 residues too short to cover the CDR3 end, so that end is filled in from the germline J gene. This sample includes further DNA sequences coding for the same CDR3. V usage is TRBV17 and J usage is TRBJ1-4; D is ambiguous. There are 13 residues in the CDR3. Between the trimmed V and J ends, which lost 5 bases and 5 bases, there was a span of 9 bases. The germline CDR1 and CDR2 sequences are MNHDT and YYDKIL. Incomplete CDR3 DNA: TGTGCTAGCAGTCCCCGCCAGAACGAA. This sequence encodes CASSPRQNE. The full CDR3 sequence reads CASSPRQNERLFF.

About this clone: Mouse gene names and germline throughout. Read sequence stops 4 residues before the CDR3 end, and the germline J gene provides the missing end. The chain has TRBV13-3 and TRBJ1-4, with 11 bases matching TRBD1. Germline V lookup: CDR1 NNHDY, CDR2 SYVADS. CDR3 size: 14 residues. After removal of 5 bases from V and 5 bases from J, the junction contained 2 bases not matched to a gene. The CDR3 is CASRRDRGNERLFF. Partial CDR3 DNA: TGTGCCAGCAGGAGGGACAGGGGGAACGAA.

This clone was detected many times. Genes and germline come from the mouse. The CDR3 end falls 4 residues outside the read, so it is completed with the germline J gene. In the same sample, other DNA sequences code for this CDR3. This chain joins TRBV13-3 and TRBJ1-1; unclear D gene. V lost 5 bases and J 1 base, leaving 6 bases between the germline ends. There are 12 residues in the CDR3. CDR1 is NNHDY and CDR2 is SYVADS in the germline V gene. Partial CDR3 DNA: TGTGCCAGCAGCCTACAAAACACA. This encodes CASSLQNT. Given in full, the CDR3 is CASSLQNTEVFF.

In its sample, this clone was seen a few times. TCRdb's protein does not match the DNA translation at residue 12; the protein provided is translated from the DNA. Gene names and germline refer to mouse. The read ends 3 residues early relative to the CDR3; the germline J gene fills the gap. The rearrangement joins TRBV13-3 to TRBJ1-6; possibly TRBD1 for D (6 bases). TRBJ1-6 is noted as an ORF with a role that remains uncertain. The CDR3 runs to 15 residues. V shed 4 bases and J shed 0 bases, with 8 bases lying between them. From germline, CDR1 is NNHDY and CDR2 SYVADS. CDR3 region: CASSLQGSYNSPLYF. CDR3 DNA (partial): TGTGCCAGCAGTCTACAGGGTTCCTATAATTCGCCC.

The table lists this clone with a few counts. Gene names refer to mouse genes. The CDR3 end falls 4 residues outside the read, so it is completed with the germline J gene. The rearrangement uses TRBV5 and TRBJ1-2; 10 bases are shared with TRBD1. The germline V gene encodes CDR1 LGHNA and CDR2 YNLKQL (reference sequence). The CDR3 covers 15 residues. V shed 1 base and J 1 base; nucleotides not matched to a gene: 0. The CDR3 here is CASSQGTGGNSDYTF. Incomplete CDR3 DNA: TGTGCCAGCAGCCAAGGGACAGGGGGAAACTCC.

As concerns this clone: Gene names follow the mouse nomenclature. The CDR3 here is CAWGGTGGYAEQFF. The DNA read from the CDR3 is TGTGCCTGGGGGGGGACAGGGGGCTATGCT. V gene TRBV31 combines with J gene TRBJ2-1; 11 nucleotides align to TRBD1. The DNA ends 4 residues before the CDR3 does, and the rest of the CDR3 is filled in from the germline J gene. The CDR3 has 14 residues. CDR1 is GKSSPN, CDR2 SITVG, per germline. J was trimmed by 3 bases and V by 5 bases; bases with no gene match: 3.

Worth noting for this clone: Gene names and germline refer to mouse. Sequencing ends 4 residues short of the CDR3 end; the germline J gene provides the rest. The chain recombines TRBV13-3 with TRBJ2-4; 8 bases agree with TRBD2. CDR3 size: 17 residues. The germline V gene has CDR1 NNHDY and CDR2 SYVADS. Trimming took 0 bases from V and 0 from J; bases not matched to a gene: 6. The CDR3 bases that were read are TGTGCCAGCAGTGATGCTCCTGGGGGGACTAGTCAAAAC. It translates to CASSDAPGGTSQN. The full CDR3 reads CASSDAPGGTSQNTLYF.

This clone was observed a few times. Gene names are mouse gene names. The read terminates 4 residues before the CDR3 end, so the remaining end is supplied by the germline J gene. V is TRBV14 and J is TRBJ2-3, with 7 bases matching TRBD1. Losses at the gene ends were 4 bases for V and 1 base for J; bases not matched to a gene: 3. Per the germline V gene, CDR1 is SGHDT and CDR2 is FRDEAV. The CDR3 spans 14 residues. The CDR3 region is CASSRDSGAETLYF. The sequenced CDR3 bases are TGTGCCAGCAGTCGGGACAGTGGTGCAGAA.